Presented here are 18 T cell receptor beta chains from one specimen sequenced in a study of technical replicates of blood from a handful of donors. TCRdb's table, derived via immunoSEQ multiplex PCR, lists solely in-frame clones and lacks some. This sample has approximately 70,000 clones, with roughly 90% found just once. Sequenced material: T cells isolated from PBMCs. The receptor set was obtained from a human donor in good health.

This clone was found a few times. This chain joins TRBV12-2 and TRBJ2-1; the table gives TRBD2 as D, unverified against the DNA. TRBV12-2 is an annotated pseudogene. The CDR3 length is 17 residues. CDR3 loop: CASRLAHGGESSNEQFF. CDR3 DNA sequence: TGTGCAAGTCGCTTAGCGCACGGGGGAGAGTCCTCCAATGAGCAGTTCTTC.

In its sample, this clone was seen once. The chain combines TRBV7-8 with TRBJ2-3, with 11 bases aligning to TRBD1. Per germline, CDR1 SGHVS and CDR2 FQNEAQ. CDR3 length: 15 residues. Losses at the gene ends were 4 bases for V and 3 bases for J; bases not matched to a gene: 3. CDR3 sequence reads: CASSWGTGGTDTQYF. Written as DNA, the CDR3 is TGTGCCAGCAGCTGGGGGACAGGGGGTACAGATACGCAGTATTTT.

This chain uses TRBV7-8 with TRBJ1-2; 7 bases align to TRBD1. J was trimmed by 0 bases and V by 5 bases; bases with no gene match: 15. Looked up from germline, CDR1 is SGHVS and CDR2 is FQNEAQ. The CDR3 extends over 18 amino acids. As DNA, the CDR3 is TGTGCCAGCAGCCATTCACCGGGACAGACCGCTTCTAACTATGGCTACACCTTC. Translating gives CASSHSPGQTASNYGYTF.

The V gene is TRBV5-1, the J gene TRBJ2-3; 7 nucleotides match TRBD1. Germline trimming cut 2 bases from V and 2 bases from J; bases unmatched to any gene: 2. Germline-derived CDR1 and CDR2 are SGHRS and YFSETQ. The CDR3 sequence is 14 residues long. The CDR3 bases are TGCGCCAGCAGCTTAGGACAGGACACAGATACGCAGTATTTT. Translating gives CASSLGQDTDTQYF.

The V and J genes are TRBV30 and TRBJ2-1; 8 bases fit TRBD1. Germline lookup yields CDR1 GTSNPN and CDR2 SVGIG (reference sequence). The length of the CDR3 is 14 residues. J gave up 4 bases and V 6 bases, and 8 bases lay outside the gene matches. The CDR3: CACTTGDIYNEQFF. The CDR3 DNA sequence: TGTGCCTGTACGACAGGGGATATTTACAATGAGCAGTTCTTC.

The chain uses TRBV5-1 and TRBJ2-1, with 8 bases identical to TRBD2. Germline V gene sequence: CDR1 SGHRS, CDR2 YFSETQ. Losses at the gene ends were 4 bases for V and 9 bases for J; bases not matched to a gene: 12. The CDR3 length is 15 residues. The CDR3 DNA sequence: TGCGCCAGCAGCAGCGGGAGCGGACAAATAAGTGAGCAGTTCTTC. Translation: CASSSGSGQISEQFF.

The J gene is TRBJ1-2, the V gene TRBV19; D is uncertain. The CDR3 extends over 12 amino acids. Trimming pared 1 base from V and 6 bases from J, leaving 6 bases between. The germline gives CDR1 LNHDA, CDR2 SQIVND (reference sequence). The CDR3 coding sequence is TGTGCCAGTAGTATAGTGGGCCATGGCTACACCTTC. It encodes CASSIVGHGYTF.

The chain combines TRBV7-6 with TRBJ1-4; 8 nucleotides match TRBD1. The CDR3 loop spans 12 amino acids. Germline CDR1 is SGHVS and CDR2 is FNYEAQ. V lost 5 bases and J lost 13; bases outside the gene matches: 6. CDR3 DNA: TGTGCCAGCAGCCAGGACAGGGTCCGACTGTTTTTT. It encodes CASSQDRVRLFF.

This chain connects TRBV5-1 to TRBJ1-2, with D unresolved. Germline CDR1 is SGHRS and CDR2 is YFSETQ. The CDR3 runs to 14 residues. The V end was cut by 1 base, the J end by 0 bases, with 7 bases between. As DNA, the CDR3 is TGCGCCAGCAGCTTGAGTCAGTCTAACTATGGCTACACCTTC. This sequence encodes CASSLSQSNYGYTF.

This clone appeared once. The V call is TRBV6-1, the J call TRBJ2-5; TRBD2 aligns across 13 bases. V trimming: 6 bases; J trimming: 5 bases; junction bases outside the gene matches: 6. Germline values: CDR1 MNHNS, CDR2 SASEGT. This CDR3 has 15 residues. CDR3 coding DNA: TGTGCCAGCAGGATACTAGCGGGAGGGTGGGAGACCCAGTACTTC. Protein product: CASRILAGGWETQYF.

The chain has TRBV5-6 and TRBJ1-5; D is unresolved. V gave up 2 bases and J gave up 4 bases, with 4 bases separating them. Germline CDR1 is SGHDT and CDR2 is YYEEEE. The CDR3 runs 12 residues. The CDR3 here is CASSLLNQPQHF. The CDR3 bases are TGTGCCAGCAGCTTACTTAATCAGCCCCAGCATTTT. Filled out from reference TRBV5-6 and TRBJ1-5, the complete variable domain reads DAGVTQSPTHLIKTRGQQVTLRCSPKSGHDTVSWYQQALGQGPQFIFQYYEEEERQRGNFPDRFSGHQFPNYSSELNVNALLLGDSALYLCASSLLNQPQHFGDGTRLSIL.

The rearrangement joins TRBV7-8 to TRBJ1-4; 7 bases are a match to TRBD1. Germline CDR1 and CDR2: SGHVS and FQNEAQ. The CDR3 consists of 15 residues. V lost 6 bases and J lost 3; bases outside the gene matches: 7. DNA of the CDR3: TGTGCCAGCAGAATCAGGGGGGAGTCTAATGAAAAACTGTTTTTT. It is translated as CASRIRGESNEKLFF.

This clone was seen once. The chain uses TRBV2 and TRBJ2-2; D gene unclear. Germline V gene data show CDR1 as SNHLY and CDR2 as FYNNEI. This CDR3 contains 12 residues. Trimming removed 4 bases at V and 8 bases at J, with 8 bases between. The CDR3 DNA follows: TGTGCCAGCAGTGCAGGTCCGGGGGAGCTGTTTTTT. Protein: CASSAGPGELFF.

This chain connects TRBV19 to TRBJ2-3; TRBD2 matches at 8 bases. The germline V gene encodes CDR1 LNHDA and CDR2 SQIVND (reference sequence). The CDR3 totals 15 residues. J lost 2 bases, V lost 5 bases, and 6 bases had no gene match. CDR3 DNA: TGTGCCAGTAGTTCAAGCGGGGGACCCACAGATACGCAGTATTTT. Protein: CASSSSGGPTDTQYF.

The chain's CDR3 is CASSPRPGTGAAQHF. The CDR3, as DNA: TGTGCCAGTAGTCCGCGTCCCGGGACAGGGGCCGCCCAGCATTTT. This rearrangement joins TRBV19 to TRBJ1-5, with 10 nucleotides matching TRBD1. The CDR3 extends over 15 amino acids. Germline trimming cut 5 bases from V and 11 bases from J; bases unmatched to any gene: 12. Looked up from germline, CDR1 is LNHDA and CDR2 is SQIVND (reference sequence). The full variable domain, its missing parts supplied by reference TRBV19 and TRBJ1-5, is DGGITQSPKYLFRKEGQNVTLSCEQNLNHDAMYWYRQDPGQGLRLIYYSQIVNDFQKGDIAEGYSVSREKKESFPLTVTSAQKNPTAFYLCASSPRPGTGAAQHFGDGTRLSIL.

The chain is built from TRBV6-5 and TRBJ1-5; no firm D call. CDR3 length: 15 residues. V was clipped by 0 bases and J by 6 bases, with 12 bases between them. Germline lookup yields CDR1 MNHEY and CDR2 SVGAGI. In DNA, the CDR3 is TGTGCCAGCAGTTACTCGAGGGCCGTATCTCAGCCCCAGCATTTT. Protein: CASSYSRAVSQPQHF.

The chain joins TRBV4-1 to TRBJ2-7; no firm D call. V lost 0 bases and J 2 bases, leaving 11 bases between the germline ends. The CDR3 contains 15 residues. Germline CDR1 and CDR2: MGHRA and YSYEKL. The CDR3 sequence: CASSQDFLSPYEQYF. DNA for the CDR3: TGCGCCAGCAGCCAAGACTTTTTATCCCCCTACGAGCAGTACTTC.

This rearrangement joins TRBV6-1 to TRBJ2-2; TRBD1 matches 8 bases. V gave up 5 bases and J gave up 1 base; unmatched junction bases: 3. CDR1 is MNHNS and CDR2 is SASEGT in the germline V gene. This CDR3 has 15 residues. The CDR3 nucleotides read TGTGCCAGCAGTCGGACAGGGTGGAACACCGGGGAGCTGTTTTTT. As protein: CASSRTGWNTGELFF.